This TCR beta chain was identified in a study of low-dose radiotherapy and immunotherapy resistance in tumors. Study information: The fractionation for Cohort 1 was 0.5 Gy per fraction every 2 weeks, totaling 6.5 Gy. Cohort 2's total reached 13 Gy over 26 weeks, at 1 Gy per fraction every two weeks.

This clonotype has ten or more counts. As to time point: after trial treatment. The treatment denotes: LDRT plus nivolumab, ipilimumab, low-dose cyclophosphamide and aspirin (RACIN trial). Donors were dosed with nivolumab and ipilimumab; they also received aspirin, low-dose cyclophosphamide and low-dose radiotherapy. First-strand cDNA relied on TRAV- and TRBV-specific primers spanning alpha and beta chains. With a V-primer adapter and a constant-region primer, TCRs were amplified for about 19 PCR cycles. Following isolation, mRNA was amplified via in vitro transcription. TCRdb itself ran the reads through MiXCR, one entry per CDR3 protein. The table lists around 80,000 distinct CDR3 sequences, under 20% of them singletons. This CDR3 contains 13 residues. Deletions cut 6 bases from V and 1 base from J, with 9 bases between.

Here the sequenced sample was PBMCs, taken after low-dose radiotherapy plus immunotherapy. This sequence was found in a male donor with prostate cancer. The chain links TRBV12-3 or TRBV12-4 to TRBJ1-1; D is unclear. CDR3 sequence reads: CASRVAENTEAFF. CDR3 bases: TGTGCCAGCAGAGTTGCGGAGAACACTGAAGCTTTCTTT.